The sequence of this T cell receptor beta chain was determined in a study of T cells in Graves' hyperthyroidism and ophthalmopathy. General study points: Appearing also in blood were most of the thyroid clonotypes expanded above 0.001.

On this clonotype: Its target is not known.

Graves' hyperthyroidism showing no ophthalmopathy progression within 18 months was considered stable. Participants, patients aged 18 to 65, had newly diagnosed hyperthyroidism with a duration under 2 months. Lactation, pregnancy, other autoimmune disease or uncontrolled infection excluded patients. Amplification targeted TCR beta CDR3 regions from RNA transcripts. With the HTBI primer set, the TCR CDR3 went through a first round of RT-PCR. TCRdb analysed the multiplex PCR reads with MiXCR anew, one entry per CDR3 protein. The data contain 450,000 to 700,000 distinct CDR3 sequences, roughly 46% of them singletons. The CDR3 length is 12 residues. Looked up from germline, CDR1 is MNHEY and CDR2 is SVGEGT. Trimming removed 6 bases at V and 6 bases at J, with 12 bases between.

This chain uses TRBV6-2 or TRBV6-3 with TRBJ2-7; the D is unclear. Specimen: peripheral blood or thyroid tissue (not recorded which). The sequence came from a woman younger than 35 with Graves' hyperthyroidism. This CDR3 reads CASSPLLGEQYF. The CDR3 coding sequence is TGTGCCAGCAGCCCCCTACTCGGCGAGCAGTACTTC.